The 19 T cell receptor beta chains reported below all come from one sample, sequenced in a study of T cell responses to AZD1222 COVID-19 vaccine. Here immunoSEQ multiplex PCR was the method, and the copy in TCRdb shows in-frame clones only, minus some. The repertoire includes 55,000 to 80,000 clones, over 70% of them detected once, and around an eighth sits in the top ten. The specimen comprised peripheral blood, sampled on day 0 of AZD1222 vaccination. All receptors come from an adult in good health.

This sequence joins TRBV11-3 and TRBJ2-1; TRBD1 aligns across 8 bases. The CDR3 contains 17 residues. Germline CDR1 SGHNT, CDR2 YENEEA. Trimming at V came to 1 base and at J to 6 bases, leaving 11 bases not matched to a gene. The CDR3 nucleotides are TGTGCCAGCAGCTTAGGGGTTTTCGGACAGGGCCGCAATGAGCAGTTCTTC. It is translated as CASSLGVFGQGRNEQFF.

J is TRBJ2-7 and V is TRBV6-5; possibly TRBD2 for D (5 bases). Germline values: CDR1 MNHEY, CDR2 SVGAGI. The CDR3 covers 11 residues. The ends were cut back, 10 bases at V and 7 bases at J, with 14 bases in the middle. The CDR3 DNA reads as TGTGCCATCCGGGGTGGAGGTGAGCAGTACTTC. Amino acids: CAIRGGGEQYF.

The chain employs TRBV4-3 and TRBJ2-5; 7 nucleotides align to TRBD2. Germline assignment: CDR1 LGHNA and CDR2 YSLEER. Trimming took 4 bases from V and 4 from J; bases not matched to a gene: 3. There are 13 residues in the CDR3. Here the CDR3 reads CASSRVAGETQYF. For the CDR3, the DNA is TGCGCCAGCAGCCGTGTAGCGGGAGAGACCCAGTACTTC.

The rearrangement joins TRBV28 to TRBJ1-2; the match to TRBD1 covers 10 bases. With V trimmed by 8 bases and J by 5 bases, 2 bases remained unmatched. In germline, CDR1 is MDHEN, CDR2 SYDVKM. This CDR3 has 12 amino acids. The CDR3 DNA reads as TGTGCCAGCCGGACAGGGGGGTATGGCTACACCTTC. It yields the protein CASRTGGYGYTF.

The chain employs TRBV6-5 and TRBJ1-1; a possible D gene is TRBD1 (6 bases). The CDR3 contains 12 residues. Germline loops: CDR1 MNHEY, CDR2 SVGAGI. The V and J ends lost 6 bases and 10 bases respectively, with 15 bases between them. In DNA form, the CDR3 reads TGTGCCAGCAGCCAGGACAGTGGGGGAGCTTTCTTT. Protein: CASSQDSGGAFF.

There are a few counts of this clone. CDR3 sequence: CASNRDSSPDTQYF. The DNA for the CDR3 is TGTGCCAGCAACCGGGACTCTAGCCCAGATACGCAGTATTTT. The J gene is TRBJ2-3, the V gene TRBV7-9; TRBD2 might be the D (6 bases). The germline V gene encodes CDR1 SEHNR and CDR2 FQNEAQ (reference sequence). The V end lost 7 bases, the J end lost 4 bases, and 15 bases lay between the germline ends. The CDR3 has 14 amino acids.

CDR3: CASSPDSNYGYTF. The CDR3 DNA follows: TGTGCCAGCTCACCAGACTCTAACTATGGCTACACCTTC. The chain couples TRBV18 to TRBJ1-2, with no clear D. This CDR3 has 13 amino acids. Trimming removed 2 bases from V and 0 bases from J, with 4 bases in between. Germline-derived CDR1 and CDR2 are KGHSH and LQKENI.

The chain couples TRBV10-3 to TRBJ2-7; no firm D call. CDR1 ENHRY and CDR2 SYGVKD come from the germline V gene. CDR3 length: 11 amino acids. Trimming left V 2 bases short and J 6 bases short, with 5 bases between. The CDR3 DNA follows: TGTGCCATCAGTGAGACAGCCGAGCAGTACTTC. It encodes CAISETAEQYF.

The chain employs TRBV3-1 (or the pseudogene TRBV3-2) and TRBJ2-5, with D unclear. Between the trimmed V and J ends, which lost 0 bases and 4 bases, there was a span of 12 bases. This CDR3 region has 15 residues. CDR1 and CDR2 (germline): LGHDT, YNNKEL (reference sequence). CDR3 loop: CASSQDLTDLETQYF. CDR3 bases: TGTGCCAGCAGCCAAGATCTCACGGATTTAGAGACCCAGTACTTC.

J is TRBJ1-2 and V is TRBV13, with a possible D match to TRBD1 (5 bases). This CDR3 is 13 amino acids long. Deletions cut 4 bases from V and 4 bases from J, with 10 bases between. Germline V lookup: CDR1 PRHDT, CDR2 FYEKMQ (reference sequence). The CDR3 sequence is CASSSGRSYGYTF. CDR3 nucleotides: TGTGCCAGCAGCTCGGGACGGTCCTATGGCTACACCTTC.

This clone has a handful of counts. This chain joins TRBV3-1 (or the pseudogene TRBV3-2) and TRBJ1-1; TRBD1 matches at 8 bases. The CDR3 is 13 residues long. V shed 0 bases, J shed 11 bases, and the junction held 5 bases outside the gene matches. Germline CDR1 is LGHDT and CDR2 is YNNKEL (reference sequence). CDR3 sequence (DNA): TGTGCCAGCAGCCAAGAAAGCAGGGGGCCGGCTTTCTTT. Its protein is CASSQESRGPAFF.

The chain combines TRBV4-1 with TRBJ2-7, with a weak D call TRBD2 (5 bases). Germline V gene data show CDR1 as MGHRA and CDR2 as YSYEKL. The CDR3 has 14 amino acids. Trimming removed 6 bases from V and 3 bases from J, with 15 bases in between. The chain's CDR3 is CASSLDWSDYEQYF. For the CDR3, the DNA is TGCGCCAGCAGTCTGGACTGGTCTGACTACGAGCAGTACTTC.

This chain connects TRBV9 to TRBJ1-1; 7 nucleotides match TRBD1. Germline values: CDR1 SGDLS, CDR2 YYNGEE. This CDR3 region has 15 residues. The V and J ends lost 4 bases and 0 bases, in that order; junction bases with no gene match: 6. CDR3 loop: CASSSTGTVNTEAFF. The DNA for the CDR3 is TGTGCCAGCAGCTCGACCGGGACAGTGAACACTGAAGCTTTCTTT.

This clone was picked up a small number of times. V is TRBV21-1 and J is TRBJ1-5. TRBV21-1 is recorded as a pseudogene. This CDR3 is built from 15 residues. The CDR3 region is CASSKVIGGDQPQHF. The CDR3 nucleotides read TGTGCCAGCAGCAAGGTAATTGGGGGAGACCAGCCCCAGCATTTT.

The chain carries TRBV28 and TRBJ1-5, with a tentative D call TRBD1 (6 bases). The V and J ends lost 10 bases and 0 bases respectively, with 19 bases between them. CDR1 is MDHEN and CDR2 is SYDVKM in the germline V gene. The CDR3 contains 16 residues. As DNA, the CDR3 is TGTGCCACAACCAAGGGGGGAGTTTTTAGCAATCAGCCCCAGCATTTT. Its protein product is CATTKGGVFSNQPQHF.

This clone was seen more than once but under ten times. This chain joins TRBV7-6 and TRBJ2-7; TRBD2 aligns across 13 bases. The V gene end was trimmed by 5 bases and the J gene end by 4 bases; junction bases not matched to a gene: 5. CDR3 length equals 15 residues. The V gene's germline CDR1 is SGHVS and CDR2 FNYEAQ. CDR3 protein: CASSPTSGGLYEQYF. The CDR3 coding sequence is TGTGCCAGCAGCCCGACTAGCGGGGGGCTTTACGAGCAGTACTTC.

The chain uses TRBV4-3 and TRBJ2-3, with 9 bases that match TRBD1. The CDR3 has 17 residues. Germline lookup yields CDR1 LGHNA and CDR2 YSLEER. Trimming removed 3 bases from V and 2 bases from J; junction bases left unmatched: 9. DNA of the CDR3: TGCGCCAGCAGCCACTATACAGGGGGCGAGGACACAGATACGCAGTATTTT. Protein: CASSHYTGGEDTDTQYF.

This chain links TRBV27 with TRBJ1-1; D is unresolved. Germline assignment: CDR1 MNHEY and CDR2 SMNVEV (reference sequence). Trimming removed 2 bases at V and 0 bases at J, with 10 bases between. The CDR3 runs 15 residues. The CDR3 DNA follows: TGTGCCAGCAGTTTAGTCTGGTCCCTGAACACTGAAGCTTTCTTT. This translates into CASSLVWSLNTEAFF.

The rearrangement uses TRBV30 and TRBJ2-1; TRBD2 agrees at 13 bases. CDR3 size: 15 residues. Germline V gene lookup returns CDR1 GTSNPN and CDR2 SVGIG (reference sequence). V shed 8 bases and J 8 bases; nucleotides not matched to a gene: 12. The CDR3 nucleotides read TGTGCCGCCCCGGGGACTAGCGGGGCCCTGGATGAGCAGTTCTTC. It translates to CAAPGTSGALDEQFF.